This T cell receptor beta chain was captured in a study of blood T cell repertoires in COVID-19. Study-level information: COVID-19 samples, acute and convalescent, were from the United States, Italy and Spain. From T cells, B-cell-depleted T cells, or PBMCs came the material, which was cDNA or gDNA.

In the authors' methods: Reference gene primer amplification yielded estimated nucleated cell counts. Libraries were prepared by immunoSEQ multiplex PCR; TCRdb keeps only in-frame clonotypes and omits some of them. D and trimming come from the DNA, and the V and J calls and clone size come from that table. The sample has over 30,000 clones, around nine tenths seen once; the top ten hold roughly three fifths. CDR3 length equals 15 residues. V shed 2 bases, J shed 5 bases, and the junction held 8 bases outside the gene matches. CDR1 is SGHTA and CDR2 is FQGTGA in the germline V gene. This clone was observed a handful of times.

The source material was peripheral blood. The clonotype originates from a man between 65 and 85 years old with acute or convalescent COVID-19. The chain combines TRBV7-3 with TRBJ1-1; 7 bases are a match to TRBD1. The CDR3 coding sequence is TGTGCCAGCAGCTTAGTGGCAGGGGGTTCTACTGAAGCTTTCTTT. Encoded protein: CASSLVAGGSTEAFF.